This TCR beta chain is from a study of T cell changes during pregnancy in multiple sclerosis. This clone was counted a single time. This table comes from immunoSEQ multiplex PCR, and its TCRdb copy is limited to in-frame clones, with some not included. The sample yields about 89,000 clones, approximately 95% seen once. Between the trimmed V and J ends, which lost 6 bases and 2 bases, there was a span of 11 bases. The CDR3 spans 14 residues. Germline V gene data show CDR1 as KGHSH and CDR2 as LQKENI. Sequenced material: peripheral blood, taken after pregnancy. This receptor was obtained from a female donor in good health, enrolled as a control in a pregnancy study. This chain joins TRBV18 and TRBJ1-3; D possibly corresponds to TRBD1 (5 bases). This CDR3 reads CASSVGPAGNTIYF. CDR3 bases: TGTGCCAGCTCGGTGGGGCCAGCTGGAAACACCATATATTTT.